Each of the 20 T cell receptor beta chains below was sequenced from the same sample in a study of blood T cell repertoires in COVID-19. Repertoires were generated with immunoSEQ multiplex PCR, while TCRdb's copy carries only in-frame clones and drops some. The sample lists about 370,000 clones; about 90% were seen once. Sequencing was carried out using PBMCs or T cells enriched from blood (not recorded which). These TCRs come from a woman aged 25 to 45 who had recovered from COVID-19.

The chain employs TRBV10-3 and TRBJ2-5; possible D gene TRBD2, 5 bases. Germline CDR1 reads ENHRY; CDR2 reads SYGVKD. This CDR3 is built from 12 residues. Between the trimmed V and J ends, which lost 8 bases and 0 bases, there was a span of 7 bases. The CDR3 is CAIRGYQETQYF. The CDR3 DNA follows: TGTGCCATCCGGGGATACCAAGAGACCCAGTACTTC.

The rearrangement uses TRBV4-1 and TRBJ1-4, with 8 bases that match TRBD1. After removal of 0 bases from V and 8 bases from J, the junction contained 11 bases not matched to a gene. The CDR3 length is 17 residues. The germline V gene encodes CDR1 MGHRA and CDR2 YSYEKL. CDR3 amino acids: CASSQDGQGAPWEKLFF. In nucleotides, the CDR3 is TGCGCCAGCAGCCAAGACGGTCAGGGGGCCCCCTGGGAAAAACTGTTTTTT.

The V gene is TRBV5-6, the J gene TRBJ2-6; 7 nucleotides agree with TRBD2. The CDR3 length is 16 residues. Germline V lookup: CDR1 SGHDT, CDR2 YYEEEE. Trimming took 0 bases from V and 1 from J; bases not matched to a gene: 1. The CDR3 DNA reads TGTGCCAGCAGCTTGGCCGGGGGGTCTGGGGCCAACGTCCTGACTTTC. It yields the protein CASSLAGGSGANVLTF.

V usage is TRBV10-3 and J usage is TRBJ1-5; tentative D call: TRBD1 (5 bases). This CDR3 contains 15 residues. Germline CDR1 is ENHRY and CDR2 is SYGVKD. Trimming removed 6 bases from V and 2 bases from J, with 14 bases in between. The CDR3 DNA is TGTGCCATCAGACCTGGACCGGGGGGCAATCAGCCCCAGCATTTT. Translating it yields CAIRPGPGGNQPQHF.

This chain links TRBV9 with TRBJ2-7, with 12 bases aligning to TRBD1. V lost 2 bases to trimming and J lost 7 bases; unmatched junction nucleotides: 22. Looked up from germline, CDR1 is SGDLS and CDR2 is YYNGEE. The length of the CDR3 is 20 residues. The DNA for the CDR3 is TGTGCCAGCAGCGTTGGGCCGGGGACAGGGGGCGATTGGGACCCGAGGGAGCAGTACTTC. Translation: CASSVGPGTGGDWDPREQYF. Combining the CDR3 with reference TRBV9 and TRBJ2-7 gives the whole variable domain DSGVTQTPKHLITATGQRVTLRCSPRSGDLSVYWYQQSLDQGLQFLIQYYNGEERAKGNILERFSAQQFPDLHSELNLSSLELGDSALYFCASSVGPGTGGDWDPREQYFGPGTRLTVT.

The chain employs TRBV19 and TRBJ2-1; 10 bases match TRBD2. The CDR3 is 17 amino acids. The ends lost 3 bases at V and 7 bases at J; junction bases unmatched: 12. Germline V CDR1 and CDR2: LNHDA, SQIVND (reference sequence). CDR3: CASSMDLAGEVRNEQFF. CDR3 nucleotide sequence: TGTGCCAGTAGTATGGACCTAGCGGGAGAGGTTAGGAATGAGCAGTTCTTC.

The rearrangement joins TRBV27 to TRBJ1-5, with 9 bases lining up with TRBD1. This CDR3 is built from 15 residues. CDR1 and CDR2 from the germline V gene are MNHEY and SMNVEV (reference sequence). Germline trimming cut 3 bases from V and 6 bases from J; bases unmatched to any gene: 6. The CDR3 region has the DNA TGTGCCAGCAGTTTCACAGGGGGCTATGGTCAGCCCCAGCATTTT. Translation: CASSFTGGYGQPQHF.

The J gene is TRBJ1-1, the V gene TRBV5-1; D possibly corresponds to TRBD1 (6 bases). CDR3 length equals 16 residues. Between the trimmed V and J ends, which lost 0 bases and 2 bases, there was a span of 14 bases. Germline V gene sequence: CDR1 SGHRS, CDR2 YFSETQ. The CDR3 DNA sequence: TGCGCCAGCAGCTTGGACCCCGGACAGACCAACACTGAAGCTTTCTTT. As protein: CASSLDPGQTNTEAFF. Drawing the rest from reference TRBV5-1 and TRBJ1-1, the complete variable domain is KAGVTQTPRYLIKTRGQQVTLSCSPISGHRSVSWYQQTPGQGLQFLFEYFSETQRNKGNFPGRFSGRQFSNSRSEMNVSTLELGDSALYLCASSLDPGQTNTEAFFGQGTRLTVV.

The rearrangement joins TRBV5-1 to TRBJ2-1, with 9 bases fitting TRBD1. The CDR3 is made up of 15 amino acids. The V gene's germline CDR1 is SGHRS and CDR2 YFSETQ. Trimming cost V 3 bases and J 3 bases; bases outside gene matches: 4. CDR3 sequence reads: CASSWGDRDYNEQFF. The CDR3 bases are TGCGCCAGCAGCTGGGGGGACAGGGACTACAATGAGCAGTTCTTC.

V usage is TRBV18 and J usage is TRBJ1-5; TRBD1 matches 11 bases. The CDR3 loop spans 15 amino acids. Germline-derived CDR1 and CDR2 are KGHSH and LQKENI. After removal of 1 base from V and 7 bases from J, the junction contained 3 bases not matched to a gene. CDR3 nucleotides: TGTGCCAGCTCACCACGAGGGACAGGGGGACAGCCCCAGCATTTT. Encoded protein: CASSPRGTGGQPQHF.

This chain connects TRBV18 to TRBJ2-2; a weak D match, TRBD1 (6 bases). CDR3 size: 15 residues. With 0 bases removed from V and 7 bases from J, the gap between germline ends came to 12 bases. Germline V gene data show CDR1 as KGHSH and CDR2 as LQKENI. CDR3 nucleotide sequence: TGTGCCAGCTCACCACCGAGCCAGGGGAACGGGGAGCTGTTTTTT. Its translation is CASSPPSQGNGELFF.

This sequence joins TRBV19 and TRBJ1-5, with D hard to call. CDR1 and CDR2 from the germline V gene are LNHDA and SQIVND (reference sequence). This CDR3 is 12 amino acids long. V was shortened by 3 bases and J by 6 bases, with 6 bases between the two germline ends. Written as DNA, the CDR3 is TGTGCCAGTAGTATCGGGGTTCAGCCCCAGCATTTT. Translated: CASSIGVQPQHF. The full variable domain, with the rest looked up from reference TRBV19 and TRBJ1-5, is DGGITQSPKYLFRKEGQNVTLSCEQNLNHDAMYWYRQDPGQGLRLIYYSQIVNDFQKGDIAEGYSVSREKKESFPLTVTSAQKNPTAFYLCASSIGVQPQHFGDGTRLSIL.

This clone was found a few times. Different DNA sequences within this sample yield the same CDR3. The chain carries TRBV6-5 and TRBJ1-5; maybe TRBD1 (5 bases). Germline CDR1 reads MNHEY; CDR2 reads SVGAGI. The CDR3 runs 14 residues. V lost 2 bases to trimming and J lost 2 bases, with 7 bases between them. The CDR3 coding sequence is TGTGCCAGCAGTTACAGCAGGGGCAATCAGCCCCAGCATTTT. Its translation: CASSYSRGNQPQHF.

This clone was observed a single time. J is TRBJ2-7 and V is TRBV30, with 7 bases that match TRBD2. V shed 1 base and J 6 bases; nucleotides not matched to a gene: 9. The CDR3 has 14 amino acids. Germline lookup yields CDR1 GTSNPN and CDR2 SVGIG (reference sequence). This CDR3 is CAWSGGGKGREQYF. CDR3 nucleotide sequence: TGTGCCTGGAGTGGGGGAGGGAAGGGTCGCGAGCAGTACTTC.

This rearrangement joins TRBV24-1 to TRBJ2-7; 8 positions agree with TRBD1. Germline CDR1 reads KGHDR; CDR2 reads SFDVKD. CDR3 length: 15 amino acids. V lost 3 bases and J lost 2; bases outside the gene matches: 5. CDR3 nucleotides: TGTGCCACCAGTGATCCCGGACAGGGAGCCTACGAGCAGTACTTC. It yields the protein CATSDPGQGAYEQYF.

Only a few counts were recorded for this clone. This chain uses TRBV2 with TRBJ1-1, with TRBD1 matching 8 bases. V lost 6 bases, J lost 10 bases, and 10 bases stayed unmatched. CDR3 length: 13 amino acids. In germline, CDR1 is SNHLY, CDR2 FYNNEI. The CDR3 protein is CASRTGQVLRAFF. CDR3 DNA: TGTGCCAGCAGGACGGGACAGGTTCTTCGAGCTTTCTTT.

The chain uses TRBV28 and TRBJ1-3, with D perhaps matching TRBD1 (6 bases). CDR1 is MDHEN and CDR2 is SYDVKM in the germline V gene. Trimming removed 0 bases at V and 0 bases at J, with 12 bases between. The CDR3 contains 17 residues. The CDR3 is CASSLWVRGSSGNTIYF. In nucleotides, the CDR3 is TGTGCCAGCAGTTTATGGGTGAGGGGGAGCTCTGGAAACACCATATATTTT.

The chain couples TRBV11-3 to TRBJ2-2; the match to TRBD1 covers 7 bases. J lost 5 bases, V lost 5 bases, and 8 bases had no gene match. Looked up from germline, CDR1 is SGHNT and CDR2 is YENEEA. CDR3 size: 15 residues. The CDR3 DNA sequence: TGTGCCAGCAGCGTATCCCGGGACAGAACCGGGGAGCTGTTTTTT. Protein: CASSVSRDRTGELFF.

The chain combines TRBV7-2 with TRBJ1-1, with 7 nucleotides matching TRBD1. Looked up from germline, CDR1 is SGHTA and CDR2 is FQGNSA. The ends lost 2 bases at V and 1 base at J; junction bases unmatched: 7. The CDR3 totals 16 residues. The CDR3 is CASSLRGLRGNTEAFF. The CDR3 coding sequence is TGTGCCAGCAGCTTAAGGGGGCTTAGGGGGAACACTGAAGCTTTCTTT.

This rearrangement joins TRBV4-1 to TRBJ1-5; TRBD1 is a possible D gene (5 bases). CDR3 length: 14 residues. CDR1 is MGHRA and CDR2 is YSYEKL in the germline V gene. V was clipped by 0 bases and J by 4 bases, with 7 bases between them. CDR3 DNA sequence: TGCGCCAGCAGCCAAGATGCAGGGAATCAGCCCCAGCATTTT. It codes for CASSQDAGNQPQHF.